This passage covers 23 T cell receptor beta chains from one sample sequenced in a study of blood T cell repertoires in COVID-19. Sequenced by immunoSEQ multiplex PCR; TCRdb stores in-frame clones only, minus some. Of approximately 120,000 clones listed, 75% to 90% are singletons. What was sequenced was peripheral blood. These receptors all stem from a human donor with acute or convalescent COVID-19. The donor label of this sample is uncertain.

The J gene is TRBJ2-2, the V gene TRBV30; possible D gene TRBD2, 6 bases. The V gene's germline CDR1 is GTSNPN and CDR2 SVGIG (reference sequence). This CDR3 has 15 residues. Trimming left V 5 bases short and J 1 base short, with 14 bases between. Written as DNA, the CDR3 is TGTGCCTGGGCGGGACTTGGGGGGAACACCGGGGAGCTGTTTTTT. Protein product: CAWAGLGGNTGELFF.

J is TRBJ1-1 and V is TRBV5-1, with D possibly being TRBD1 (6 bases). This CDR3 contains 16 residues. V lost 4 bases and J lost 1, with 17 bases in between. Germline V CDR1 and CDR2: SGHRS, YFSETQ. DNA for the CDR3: TGCGCCAGCAGCCCTCAACCCGTCAGGGGGAACACTGAAGCTTTCTTT. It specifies CASSPQPVRGNTEAFF.

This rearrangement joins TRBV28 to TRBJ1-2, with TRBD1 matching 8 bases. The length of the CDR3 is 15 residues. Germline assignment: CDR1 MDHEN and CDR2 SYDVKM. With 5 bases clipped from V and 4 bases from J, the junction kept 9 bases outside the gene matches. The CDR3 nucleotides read TGTGCCAGCAGTACCGCGGACAGGGAGGCCTATGGCTACACCTTC. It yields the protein CASSTADREAYGYTF.

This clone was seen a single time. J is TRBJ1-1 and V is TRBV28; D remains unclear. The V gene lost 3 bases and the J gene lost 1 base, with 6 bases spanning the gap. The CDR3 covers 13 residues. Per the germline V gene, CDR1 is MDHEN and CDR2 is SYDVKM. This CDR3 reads CASSLYRNTEAFF. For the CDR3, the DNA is TGTGCCAGCAGTTTGTACAGGAACACTGAAGCTTTCTTT. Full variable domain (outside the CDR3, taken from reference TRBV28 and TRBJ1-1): DVKVTQSSRYLVKRTGEKVFLECVQDMDHENMFWYRQDPGLGLRLIYFSYDVKMKEKGDIPEGYSVSREKKERFSLILESASTNQTSMYLCASSLYRNTEAFFGQGTRLTVV.

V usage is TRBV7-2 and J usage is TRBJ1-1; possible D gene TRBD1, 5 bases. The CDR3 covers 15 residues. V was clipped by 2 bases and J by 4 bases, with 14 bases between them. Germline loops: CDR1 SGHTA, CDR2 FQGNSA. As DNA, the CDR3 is TGTGCCAGCAGCTTATCATCCATGGGGGGCACTGAAGCTTTCTTT. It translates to CASSLSSMGGTEAFF.

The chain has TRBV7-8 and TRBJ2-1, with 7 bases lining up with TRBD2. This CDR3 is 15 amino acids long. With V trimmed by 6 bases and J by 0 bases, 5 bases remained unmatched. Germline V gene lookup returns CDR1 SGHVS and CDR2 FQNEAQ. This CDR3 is CASSRGGSSYNEQFF. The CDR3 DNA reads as TGTGCCAGCAGTCGCGGGGGAAGCTCCTACAATGAGCAGTTCTTC.

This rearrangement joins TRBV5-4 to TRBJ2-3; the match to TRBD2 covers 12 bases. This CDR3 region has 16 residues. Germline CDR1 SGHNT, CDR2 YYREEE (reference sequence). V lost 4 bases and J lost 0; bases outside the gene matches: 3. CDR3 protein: CASSLGTSGSTDTQYF. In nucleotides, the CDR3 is TGTGCCAGCAGCCTAGGGACTAGCGGGAGCACAGATACGCAGTATTTT.

The CDR3 here is CASSRLQGAFSYEQYF. The CDR3 DNA is TGTGCCAGCAGCCGACTCCAGGGGGCCTTCTCCTACGAGCAGTACTTC. The V gene is TRBV5-5, the J gene TRBJ2-7; TRBD1 matches at 8 bases. The V segment lost 4 bases and the J segment 0 bases; nucleotides outside the gene matches: 9. The CDR3 has 16 residues. Germline assignment: CDR1 SGHKS and CDR2 YYEKEE (reference sequence). Using reference TRBV5-5 and TRBJ2-7 for the parts outside the CDR3, the full variable domain is DAGVTQSPTHLIKTRGQQVTLRCSPISGHKSVSWYQQVLGQGPQFIFQYYEKEERGRGNFPDRFSARQFPNYSSELNVNALLLGDSALYLCASSRLQGAFSYEQYFGPGTRLTVT.

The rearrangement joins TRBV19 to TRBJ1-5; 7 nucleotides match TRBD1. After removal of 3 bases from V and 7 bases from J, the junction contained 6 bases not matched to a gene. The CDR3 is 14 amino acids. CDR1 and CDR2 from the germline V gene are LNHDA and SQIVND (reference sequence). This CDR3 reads CASSIRAGGQPQHF. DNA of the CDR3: TGTGCCAGTAGTATCCGAGCAGGGGGGCAGCCCCAGCATTTT.

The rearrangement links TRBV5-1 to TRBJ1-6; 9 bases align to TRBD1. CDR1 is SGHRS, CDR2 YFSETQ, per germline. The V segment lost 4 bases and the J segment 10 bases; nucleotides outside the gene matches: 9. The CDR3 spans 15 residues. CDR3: CASSLAGTGRSPLHF. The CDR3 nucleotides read TGCGCCAGCAGCCTCGCCGGGACAGGGCGGTCACCCCTCCACTTT.

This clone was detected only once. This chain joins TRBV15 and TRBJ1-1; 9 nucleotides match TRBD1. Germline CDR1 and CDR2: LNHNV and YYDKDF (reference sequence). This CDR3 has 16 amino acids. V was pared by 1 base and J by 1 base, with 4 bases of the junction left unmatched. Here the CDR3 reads CATSRGTTGGNTEAFF. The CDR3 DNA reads TGTGCCACCAGCAGAGGGACGACAGGGGGGAACACTGAAGCTTTCTTT.

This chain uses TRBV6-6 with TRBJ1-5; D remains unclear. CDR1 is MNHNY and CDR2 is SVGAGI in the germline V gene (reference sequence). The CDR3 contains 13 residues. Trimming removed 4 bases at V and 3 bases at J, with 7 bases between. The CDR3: CASSSQINQPQHF. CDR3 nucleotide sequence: TGTGCCAGCAGTTCGCAGATCAATCAGCCCCAGCATTTT.

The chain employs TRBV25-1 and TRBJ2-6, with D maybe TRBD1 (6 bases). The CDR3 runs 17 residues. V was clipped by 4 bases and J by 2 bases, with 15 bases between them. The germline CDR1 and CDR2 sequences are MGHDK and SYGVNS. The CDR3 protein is CASSATTGVAGANVLTF. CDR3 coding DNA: TGTGCCAGCAGTGCAACGACAGGAGTTGCTGGGGCCAACGTCCTGACTTTC.

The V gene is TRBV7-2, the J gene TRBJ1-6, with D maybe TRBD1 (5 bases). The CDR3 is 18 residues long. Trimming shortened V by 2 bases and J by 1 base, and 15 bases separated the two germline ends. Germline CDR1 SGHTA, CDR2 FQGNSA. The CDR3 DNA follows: TGTGCCAGCAGCTTACGCGGGGGATGGGGTTCCTATAATTCACCCCTCCACTTT. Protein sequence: CASSLRGGWGSYNSPLHF.

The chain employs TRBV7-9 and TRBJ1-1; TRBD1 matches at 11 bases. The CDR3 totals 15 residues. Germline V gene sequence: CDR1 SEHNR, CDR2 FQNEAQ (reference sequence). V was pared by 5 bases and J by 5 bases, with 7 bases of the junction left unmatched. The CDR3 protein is CASSPGQGVGTEAFF. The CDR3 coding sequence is TGTGCCAGCAGCCCGGGACAGGGGGTAGGAACTGAAGCTTTCTTT.

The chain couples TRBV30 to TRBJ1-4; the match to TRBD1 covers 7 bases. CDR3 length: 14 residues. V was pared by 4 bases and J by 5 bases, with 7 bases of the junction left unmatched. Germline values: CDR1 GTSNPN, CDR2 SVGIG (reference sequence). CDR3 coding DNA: TGTGCCTGGAATATTGGGACAGTAAATGAAAAACTGTTTTTT. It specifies CAWNIGTVNEKLFF.

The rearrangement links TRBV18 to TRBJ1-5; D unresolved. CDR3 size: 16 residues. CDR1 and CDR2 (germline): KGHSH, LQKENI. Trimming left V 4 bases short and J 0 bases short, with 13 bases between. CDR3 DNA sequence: TGTGCCAGCTCACTGACTAGTCCGAGTAGCAATCAGCCCCAGCATTTT. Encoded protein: CASSLTSPSSNQPQHF.

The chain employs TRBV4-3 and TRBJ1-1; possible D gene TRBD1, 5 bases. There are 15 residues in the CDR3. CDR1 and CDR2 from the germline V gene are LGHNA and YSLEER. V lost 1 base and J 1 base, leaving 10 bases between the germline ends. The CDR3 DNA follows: TGCGCCAGCAGCCAAGTAGGACAACAGAACACTGAAGCTTTCTTT. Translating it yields CASSQVGQQNTEAFF.

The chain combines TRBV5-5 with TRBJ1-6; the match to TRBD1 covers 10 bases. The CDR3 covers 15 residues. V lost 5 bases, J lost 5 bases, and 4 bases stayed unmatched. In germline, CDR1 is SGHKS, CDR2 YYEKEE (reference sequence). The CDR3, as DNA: TGTGCCAGCAGTTATGGGACAGGGGATAATTCACCCCTCCACTTT. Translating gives CASSYGTGDNSPLHF.

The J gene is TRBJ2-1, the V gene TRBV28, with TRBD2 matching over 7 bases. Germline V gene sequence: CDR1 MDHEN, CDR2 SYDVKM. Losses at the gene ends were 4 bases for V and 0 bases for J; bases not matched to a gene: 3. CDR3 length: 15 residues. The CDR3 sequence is CASSSPGGSYNEQFF. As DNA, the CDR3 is TGTGCCAGCAGTTCCCCGGGGGGCTCCTACAATGAGCAGTTCTTC.

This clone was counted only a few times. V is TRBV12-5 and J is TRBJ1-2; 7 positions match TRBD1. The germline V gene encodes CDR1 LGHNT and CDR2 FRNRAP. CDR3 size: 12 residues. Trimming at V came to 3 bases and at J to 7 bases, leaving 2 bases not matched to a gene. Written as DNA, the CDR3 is TGTGCTAGTGGTTTTAACAGGGGTGGCTACACCTTC. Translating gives CASGFNRGGYTF.

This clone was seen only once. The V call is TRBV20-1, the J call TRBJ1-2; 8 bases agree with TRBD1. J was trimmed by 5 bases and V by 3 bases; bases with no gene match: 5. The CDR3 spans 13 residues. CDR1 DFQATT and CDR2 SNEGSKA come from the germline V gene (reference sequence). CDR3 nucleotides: TGCAGTGCTAGTGGCAGGGGGCTGTATGGCTACACCTTC. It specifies CSASGRGLYGYTF.

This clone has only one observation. The CDR3 here is CASSYYRRGDHEQYF. CDR3 bases: TGTGCCAGCAGTTACTACCGCCGGGGGGACCACGAGCAGTACTTC. The J gene is TRBJ2-7, the V gene TRBV6-2 or TRBV6-3; 7 bases agree with TRBD2. V lost 1 base to trimming and J lost 5 bases; unmatched junction nucleotides: 8. Per germline, CDR1 MNHEY and CDR2 SVGEGT. CDR3 length: 15 residues.